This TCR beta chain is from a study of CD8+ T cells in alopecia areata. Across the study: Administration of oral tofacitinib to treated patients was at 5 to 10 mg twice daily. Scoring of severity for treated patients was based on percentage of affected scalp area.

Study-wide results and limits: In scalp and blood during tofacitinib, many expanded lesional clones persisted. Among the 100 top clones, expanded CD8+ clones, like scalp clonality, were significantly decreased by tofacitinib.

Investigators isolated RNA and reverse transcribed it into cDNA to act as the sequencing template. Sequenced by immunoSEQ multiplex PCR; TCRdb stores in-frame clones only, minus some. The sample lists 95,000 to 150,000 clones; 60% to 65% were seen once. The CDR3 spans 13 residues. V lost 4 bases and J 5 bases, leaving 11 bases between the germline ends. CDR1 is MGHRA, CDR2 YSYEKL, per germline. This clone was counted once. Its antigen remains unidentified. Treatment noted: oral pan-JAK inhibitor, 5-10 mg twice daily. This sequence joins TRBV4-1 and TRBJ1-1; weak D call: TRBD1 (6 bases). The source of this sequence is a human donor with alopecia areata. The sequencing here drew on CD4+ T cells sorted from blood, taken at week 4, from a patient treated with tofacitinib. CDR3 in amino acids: CASSLDSGTEAFF. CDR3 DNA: TGCGCCAGCAGCCTGGACAGCGGTACTGAAGCTTTCTTT.